These 6 T cell receptor beta chains share one sample of origin, sequenced in a study of identical twins. TCRdb used MiXCR to reprocess the 5' RACE reads, holding one entry per CDR3 protein. The sample comprises over 200,000 distinct CDR3 sequences, less than 9.5% of which are singletons, and 4% to 6% rests with the top ten. What was sequenced was memory (CD45RO+) T cells sorted from blood. The receptors here all came from a woman between 18 and 30 years old in good health.

A few counts support this clonotype. The V gene is TRBV20-1, the J gene TRBJ2-7; 12 bases are shared with TRBD2. Trimming removed 6 bases from V and 0 bases from J; junction bases left unmatched: 6. CDR3 length: 15 amino acids. CDR1 is DFQATT and CDR2 is SNEGSKA in the germline V gene (reference sequence). The CDR3 DNA reads TGCAGTGCACCCGGACTAGCGGGGCACTCCTACGAGCAGTACTTC. Residues: CSAPGLAGHSYEQYF.

The sample holds a few counts of this clonotype. The chain links TRBV11-2 to TRBJ2-5, with unresolved D. Germline V gene data show CDR1 as SGHAT and CDR2 as FQNNGV. V lost 5 bases and J lost 5, with 9 bases in between. The CDR3 covers 12 residues. CDR3 nucleotide sequence: TGTGCCAGCAGCAGGTGGACGGAGACCCAGTACTTC. It is translated as CASSRWTETQYF.

This clonotype showed up many times. The rearrangement joins TRBV25-1 to TRBJ2-1; 8 bases fit TRBD2. The CDR3 runs 17 residues. Germline V lookup: CDR1 MGHDK, CDR2 SYGVNS. Trimming cost V 4 bases and J 4 bases; bases outside gene matches: 12. This CDR3 reads CASSAPPTSGVYNEQFF. CDR3 DNA: TGTGCCAGCAGTGCCCCACCTACTAGCGGAGTATACAATGAGCAGTTCTTC.

This clonotype was counted between two and nine times. The chain links TRBV5-1 to TRBJ1-1; D remains unclear. The CDR3 loop spans 16 amino acids. CDR1 SGHRS and CDR2 YFSETQ come from the germline V gene. Trimming stripped 0 bases from V and 0 bases from J, with 12 bases between. Written as DNA, the CDR3 is TGCGCCAGCAGCTTGGTTTTGACTCCCGTGAACACTGAAGCTTTCTTT. Translating it yields CASSLVLTPVNTEAFF.

The chain couples TRBV20-1 to TRBJ2-3; TRBD2 agrees at 12 bases. The V and J ends lost 6 bases and 3 bases, in that order; junction bases with no gene match: 4. CDR3 size: 14 residues. The germline V gene encodes CDR1 DFQATT and CDR2 SNEGSKA (reference sequence). For the CDR3, the DNA is TGCAGTGCACCCCTAGCGGGGGGGACAGATACGCAGTATTTT. Encoded protein: CSAPLAGGTDTQYF.

This clonotype was seen only a few times. This chain links TRBV29-1 with TRBJ1-1; D is undetermined. Germline CDR1 reads SQVTM; CDR2 reads ANQGSEA. The CDR3 length is 15 residues. The V end was cut by 3 bases, the J end by 1 base, with 15 bases between. CDR3 sequence reads: CSVEKGTVGNTEAFF. CDR3 in DNA: TGCAGCGTTGAGAAAGGAACGGTTGGGAACACTGAAGCTTTCTTT.